This T cell receptor beta chain stems from a study of blood T cell repertoires in COVID-19. Study-level background: Acute-phase and convalescent COVID-19 samples originated in the United States, Italy and Spain.

V shed 2 bases, J shed 4 bases, and the junction held 8 bases outside the gene matches. The V gene's germline CDR1 is KGHSH and CDR2 LQKENI. The length of the CDR3 is 15 residues. As processed by the authors: From reference gene primer amplification, estimates of nucleated cell counts were derived. Sequencing was performed with immunoSEQ multiplex PCR; in TCRdb, only in-frame clones are kept and a portion is missing. That table gives V, J and clone size, and the DNA gave D and trimming. The data show some 190,000 clones, with 80% to 90% seen just once and roughly 1.5% held by the top ten. The receptor's source is a man in his late teens or twenties with active or convalescent COVID-19. The gene calls are TRBV18 and TRBJ2-7; the match to TRBD1 covers 7 bases. Sequences were obtained from peripheral blood. The CDR3 DNA follows: TGTGCCAGCTCACCATCGACCGGGACAGATTACGAGCAGTACTTC. Its protein product is CASSPSTGTDYEQYF. Full variable domain (rest looked up from reference TRBV18 and TRBJ2-7): NAGVMQNPRHLVRRRGQEARLRCSPMKGHSHVYWYRQLPEEGLKFMVYLQKENIIDESGMPKERFSAEFPKEGPSILRIQQVVRGDSAAYFCASSPSTGTDYEQYFGPGTRLTVT.